The 26 T cell receptor beta chains below all came from one sample that was sequenced in a study of identical twins. TCRdb recomputed calls from the 5' RACE reads with MiXCR, one row per CDR3 protein. The sample includes 600,000 to 700,000 distinct CDR3 sequences, 21% of them seen just once. The same sample was also used in a study of T cells expressing NK-cell markers.

Sequencing used PBMCs. The receptors shown here come from a woman aged 18-29 years in good health.

In this sample, this clonotype turned up many times. CDR3 sequence reads: CAISSTGGRNEQYF. The CDR3 nucleotides are TGTGCCATCAGCTCGACAGGGGGTAGGAACGAGCAGTACTTC. The J gene is TRBJ2-7, the V gene TRBV10-3; 9 bases map to TRBD1. There are 14 residues in the CDR3. Germline trimming cut 6 bases from V and 5 bases from J; bases unmatched to any gene: 8. The germline CDR1 and CDR2 sequences are ENHRY and SYGVKD.

This clonotype was picked up a small number of times. The chain combines TRBV7-2 with TRBJ2-7; D gene unclear. Germline values: CDR1 SGHTA, CDR2 FQGNSA. There are 12 residues in the CDR3. With 6 bases removed from V and 3 bases from J, the gap between germline ends came to 9 bases. CDR3 sequence reads: CASRQTSYEQYF. The DNA of the CDR3 is TGTGCCAGCAGACAGACAAGCTACGAGCAGTACTTC.

This clonotype was seen more than once but under ten times. The chain uses TRBV20-1 and TRBJ2-1; D is perhaps TRBD2 (5 bases). Trimming removed 3 bases at V and 12 bases at J, with 18 bases between. Germline assignment: CDR1 DFQATT and CDR2 SNEGSKA (reference sequence). The CDR3 is 13 residues long. The CDR3: CSASFASRRGQFF. For the CDR3, the DNA is TGCAGTGCTAGTTTTGCTAGCCGACGCGGGCAGTTCTTC.

The table lists this clonotype with a few counts. V and J are TRBV12-3 or TRBV12-4 and TRBJ2-7; no reliable D call. The CDR3 extends over 13 amino acids. Trimming removed 8 bases at V and 3 bases at J, with 14 bases between. The DNA of the CDR3 is TGTGCCAGCGGGTATTGGAGTATCTACGAGCAGTACTTC. It yields the protein CASGYWSIYEQYF.

This chain links TRBV12-3 or TRBV12-4 with TRBJ2-7; 10 nucleotides line up with TRBD2. J lost 3 bases, V lost 5 bases, and 7 bases had no gene match. The CDR3 runs to 15 residues. The CDR3 region is CASSPLSGGDYEQYF. Here the CDR3 DNA reads TGTGCCAGCAGTCCCTTGAGCGGGGGGGACTACGAGCAGTACTTC.

The chain carries TRBV7-2 and TRBJ2-2; D not resolved. The CDR3 length is 14 residues. Per the germline V gene, CDR1 is SGHTA and CDR2 is FQGNSA. Trimming removed 4 bases at V and 6 bases at J, with 12 bases between. CDR3 coding DNA: TGTGCCAGCAGCTCCTTGACCGGCGCCGGGGAGCTGTTTTTT. It encodes CASSSLTGAGELFF.

In its sample, this clonotype was seen a few times. The chain carries TRBV20-1 and TRBJ2-3, with D tentatively TRBD1 (6 bases). The V and J ends lost 2 bases and 0 bases respectively, with 12 bases between them. Germline V gene lookup returns CDR1 DFQATT and CDR2 SNEGSKA (reference sequence). The CDR3 loop spans 15 amino acids. The CDR3 bases are TGCAGTGCTAGATTCCGGGACATTAGCACAGATACGCAGTATTTT. Its translation is CSARFRDISTDTQYF.

The rearrangement links TRBV10-2 to TRBJ2-3; TRBD1 matches at 7 bases. Germline assignment: CDR1 WSHSY and CDR2 SAAADI. This CDR3 is built from 15 residues. Trimming took 6 bases from V and 2 from J; bases not matched to a gene: 8. CDR3 in amino acids: CASSRQGVITDTQYF. The DNA of the CDR3 is TGCGCCAGCAGCCGACAGGGAGTAATCACAGATACGCAGTATTTT.

The chain joins TRBV15 to TRBJ2-5; tentative D call: TRBD1 (6 bases). Germline loops: CDR1 LNHNV, CDR2 YYDKDF (reference sequence). V gave up 8 bases and J gave up 9 bases, with 16 bases separating them. This CDR3 contains 12 residues. CDR3 sequence: CATSARQVAQYF. The CDR3 DNA reads TGTGCCACCTCCGCCAGACAGGTGGCCCAGTACTTC.

The chain uses TRBV29-1 and TRBJ1-5; D remains ambiguous. Germline loops: CDR1 SQVTM, CDR2 ANQGSEA. The CDR3 runs 13 residues. The V and J ends lost 6 bases and 6 bases respectively, with 15 bases between them. The CDR3 region has the DNA TGCAGCGTGACGGGCCCCGGCGGTCAGCCCCAGCATTTT. Its translation: CSVTGPGGQPQHF.

This clonotype has at least ten counts. The chain couples TRBV5-1 to TRBJ2-3; TRBD1 aligns across 9 bases. V was clipped by 4 bases and J by 5 bases; unmatched bases: 5. The V gene's germline CDR1 is SGHRS and CDR2 YFSETQ. This CDR3 has 14 amino acids. In DNA form, the CDR3 reads TGCGCCAGCAGCCCTCCGGGACAGGGAGATACGCAGTATTTT. Translating gives CASSPPGQGDTQYF.

This clonotype has a handful of counts. This chain uses TRBV20-1 with TRBJ2-5; TRBD2 matches at 8 bases. Germline V CDR1 and CDR2: DFQATT, SNEGSKA (reference sequence). V trimming: 6 bases; J trimming: 2 bases; junction bases outside the gene matches: 14. The CDR3 runs 16 residues. The CDR3 here is CSAKPASRGGQETQYF. The CDR3 DNA reads as TGCAGTGCCAAACCGGCCTCCCGGGGGGGACAAGAGACCCAGTACTTC.

This clonotype was counted between two and nine times. The CDR3 is CASGGGRDGTYEQYF. The CDR3 DNA sequence: TGTGCCAGCGGGGGGGGTCGGGACGGGACCTACGAGCAGTACTTC. This rearrangement joins TRBV6-1 to TRBJ2-7; TRBD2 aligns across 7 bases. This CDR3 is built from 15 residues. Per germline, CDR1 MNHNS and CDR2 SASEGT. V lost 8 bases to trimming and J lost 2 bases; unmatched junction nucleotides: 12.

The sample holds a few counts of this clonotype. The chain uses TRBV3-1 and TRBJ2-2; no clear D. The CDR3 covers 13 residues. V gave up 4 bases and J gave up 4 bases, with 7 bases separating them. CDR1 and CDR2 (germline): LGHDT, YNNKEL (reference sequence). CDR3 residues: CASSPHSTGELFF. CDR3 in DNA: TGTGCCAGCAGCCCCCACAGCACCGGGGAGCTGTTTTTT.

This clonotype was detected a few times. This rearrangement joins TRBV6-2 or TRBV6-3 to TRBJ1-6; a weak D match, TRBD1 (5 bases). The V gene lost 6 bases and the J gene lost 6 bases, with 9 bases spanning the gap. This CDR3 has 13 residues. Germline V CDR1 and CDR2: MNHEY, SVGEGT. CDR3 sequence: CASRRDLNSPLHF. The CDR3 nucleotides are TGTGCCAGCAGACGGGACCTTAATTCACCCCTCCACTTT.

The rearrangement joins TRBV9 to TRBJ2-1, with 11 bases identical to TRBD2. V lost 4 bases, J lost 7 bases, and 7 bases stayed unmatched. CDR1 and CDR2 (germline): SGDLS, YYNGEE. The CDR3 has 15 amino acids. For the CDR3, the DNA is TGTGCCAGCAGCCCCCGACTAGCGGGATGGAATGAGCAGTTCTTC. Translated: CASSPRLAGWNEQFF.

This clonotype was counted a few times. The gene calls are TRBV20-1 and TRBJ2-1, with 8 bases matching TRBD2. This CDR3 has 14 residues. Trimming cost V 5 bases and J 5 bases; bases outside gene matches: 8. Germline V lookup: CDR1 DFQATT, CDR2 SNEGSKA (reference sequence). Here the CDR3 reads CSARSGSPNNEQFF. The CDR3 DNA reads TGCAGTGCTCGCAGCGGGAGTCCCAACAATGAGCAGTTCTTC.

The chain uses TRBV7-2 and TRBJ1-6, with D perhaps TRBD1 (5 bases). V was clipped by 3 bases and J by 5 bases, with 11 bases between them. The CDR3 sequence is 15 residues long. Germline CDR1 reads SGHTA; CDR2 reads FQGNSA. In nucleotides, the CDR3 is TGTGCCAGCAGCTTTTGGGGCGTAAATAATTCACCCCTCCACTTT. Translating it yields CASSFWGVNNSPLHF.

The chain couples TRBV6-5 to TRBJ1-2, with D hard to call. Germline V gene sequence: CDR1 MNHEY, CDR2 SVGAGI. This CDR3 spans 14 amino acids. Trimming shortened V by 0 bases and J by 4 bases, and 9 bases separated the two germline ends. The DNA for the CDR3 is TGTGCCAGCAGTTACTCGGGGTGGGGCTATGGCTACACCTTC. Its protein product is CASSYSGWGYGYTF.

The chain's CDR3 is CTCSLVLGRINKTYEQYF. DNA of the CDR3: TGTACCTGCAGTTTAGTTTTAGGACGGATTAACAAAACCTACGAGCAGTACTTC. The chain uses TRBV2 and TRBJ2-7; D is uncertain. In germline, CDR1 is SNHLY, CDR2 FYNNEI. The CDR3 covers 18 residues. Together with reference TRBV2 and TRBJ2-7, the CDR3 gives the full variable domain: EPEVTQTPSHQVTQMGQEVILRCVPISNHLYFYWYRQILGQKVEFLVSFYNNEISEKSEIFDDQFSVERPDGSNFTLKIRSTKLEDSAMYFCTCSLVLGRINKTYEQYFGPGTRLTVT.

J is TRBJ2-7 and V is TRBV7-9; D might be TRBD1 (6 bases). CDR1 and CDR2 (germline): SEHNR, FQNEAQ (reference sequence). Trimming left V 5 bases short and J 3 bases short, with 11 bases between. This CDR3 has 13 amino acids. The CDR3 is CASSRDTYYEQYF. The CDR3 DNA follows: TGTGCCAGCAGCAGGGACACATACTACGAGCAGTACTTC.

This clonotype has just a few counts. This CDR3 reads CASSFFGGWGELFF. The CDR3 nucleotides are TGTGCCAGCAGTTTTTTCGGGGGCTGGGGGGAGCTGTTTTTT. The genes are TRBV12-3 or TRBV12-4 and TRBJ2-2; the D call may be TRBD1 or TRBD2 (6 bases each). The CDR3 has 14 amino acids. V gave up 3 bases and J gave up 8 bases, with 13 bases separating them.

On this clonotype itself: Germline is not matched at one junction end, which may reflect a read error. V gene TRBV12-3 or TRBV12-4 combines with J gene TRBJ2-3; TRBD2 agrees at 15 bases. The CDR3 is 19 residues long. CDR3 sequence (DNA): TGTACCAGCAGTTCGGGACTAGCGGGAGGCACCTTTGGCACAGATACGCAGTATTTT. The encoded protein is CTSSSGLAGGTFGTDTQYF.

This clonotype was counted between two and nine times. J is TRBJ2-7 and V is TRBV20-1; no firm D call. V gave up 1 base and J gave up 3 bases, with 4 bases separating them. Per germline, CDR1 DFQATT and CDR2 SNEGSKA (reference sequence). The CDR3 totals 11 residues. In nucleotides, the CDR3 is TGCAGTGCTAGAGCCGACTACGAGCAGTACTTC. This codes for CSARADYEQYF.

This clonotype was counted between two and nine times. V gene TRBV7-9 combines with J gene TRBJ1-6; weak D call: TRBD1 (5 bases). The CDR3 runs to 15 residues. Trimming pared 4 bases from V and 7 bases from J, leaving 14 bases between. The germline V gene encodes CDR1 SEHNR and CDR2 FQNEAQ (reference sequence). The CDR3 reads CASSSADTLNSPLHF. CDR3 nucleotides: TGTGCCAGCAGCTCCGCGGACACACTAAATTCACCCCTCCACTTT.

A few counts support this clonotype. The V gene is TRBV16, the J gene TRBJ2-1; D is uncertain. The ends were cut back, 1 base at V and 15 bases at J, with 19 bases in the middle. Looked up from germline, CDR1 is KGHSY and CDR2 is FQNENV. CDR3 length: 14 amino acids. In nucleotides, the CDR3 is TGTGCCAGCAGCCAATTATCCCCAGCTCTTTATAGGTTCTTC. Amino acids: CASSQLSPALYRFF.